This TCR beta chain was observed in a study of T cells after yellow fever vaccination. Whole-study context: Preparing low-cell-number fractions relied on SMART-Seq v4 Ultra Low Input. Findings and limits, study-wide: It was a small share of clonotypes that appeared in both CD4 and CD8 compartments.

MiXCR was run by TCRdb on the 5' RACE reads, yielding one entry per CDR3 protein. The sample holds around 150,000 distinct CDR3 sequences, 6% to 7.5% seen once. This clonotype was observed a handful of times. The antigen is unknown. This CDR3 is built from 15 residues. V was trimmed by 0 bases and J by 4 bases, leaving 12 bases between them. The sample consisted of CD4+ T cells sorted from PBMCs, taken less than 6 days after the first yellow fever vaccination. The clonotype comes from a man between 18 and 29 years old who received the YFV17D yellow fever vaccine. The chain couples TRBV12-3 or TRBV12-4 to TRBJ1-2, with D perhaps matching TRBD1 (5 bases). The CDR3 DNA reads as TGTGCCAGCAGTTTAGCTGGGGGGAGGGCCTATGGCTACACCTTC. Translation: CASSLAGGRAYGYTF.